This T cell receptor beta chain was found in a study of T cells after posttransplantation cyclophosphamide. Study-wide points: Donor-recipient repertoire similarity was low at 1-2 months, rising over year one. Tissue-infiltrating T cells from skin or gut overlapped little with blood T cells. TRB clonality was highly associated with recipient CMV seropositivity and reactivation.

TCRdb's copy holds only in-frame clones and misses some; the assay was immunoSEQ multiplex PCR. The table shows tens of thousands of clones, with around 83% occurring only once. Points on this clone: As yet, its antigen is unknown.

CDR1 and CDR2 (germline): MGHRA, YSYEKL. V lost 3 bases, J lost 3 bases, and 14 bases lay in between. CDR3 length equals 15 residues. Sequenced material: PBMCs. V is TRBV4-1 and J is TRBJ1-1; maybe TRBD1 (5 bases). This sequence was found in a man aged 30 to 45 with a blood cancer, CMV-positive, and with a related stem cell donor. The CDR3 sequence: CASSHNQGLDTEAFF. The CDR3 DNA sequence: TGCGCCAGCAGCCATAATCAGGGATTGGACACTGAAGCTTTCTTT.